This T cell receptor (beta chain) stems from a study of T cell changes during pregnancy in multiple sclerosis. The assay was immunoSEQ multiplex PCR, and TCRdb's table has in-frame clones only and misses some. The table has about 38,000 clones, roughly 93% seen once. Germline V gives CDR1 SEHNR, CDR2 FQNEAQ (reference sequence). The trim removed 4 bases at V and 10 bases at J, leaving 9 bases unmatched. This CDR3 has 14 residues. This receptor was identified in a female donor with multiple sclerosis, enrolled in a pregnancy study. Sequencing was performed on CD4+ T cells from peripheral blood mononuclear cells, taken in the second trimester of pregnancy. The chain employs TRBV7-9 and TRBJ1-1; the match to TRBD1 covers 10 bases. CDR3 nucleotides: TGTGCCAGCAGCTGGGGGACAGGGGCCGTTGGAGCTTTCTTT. It translates to CASSWGTGAVGAFF.